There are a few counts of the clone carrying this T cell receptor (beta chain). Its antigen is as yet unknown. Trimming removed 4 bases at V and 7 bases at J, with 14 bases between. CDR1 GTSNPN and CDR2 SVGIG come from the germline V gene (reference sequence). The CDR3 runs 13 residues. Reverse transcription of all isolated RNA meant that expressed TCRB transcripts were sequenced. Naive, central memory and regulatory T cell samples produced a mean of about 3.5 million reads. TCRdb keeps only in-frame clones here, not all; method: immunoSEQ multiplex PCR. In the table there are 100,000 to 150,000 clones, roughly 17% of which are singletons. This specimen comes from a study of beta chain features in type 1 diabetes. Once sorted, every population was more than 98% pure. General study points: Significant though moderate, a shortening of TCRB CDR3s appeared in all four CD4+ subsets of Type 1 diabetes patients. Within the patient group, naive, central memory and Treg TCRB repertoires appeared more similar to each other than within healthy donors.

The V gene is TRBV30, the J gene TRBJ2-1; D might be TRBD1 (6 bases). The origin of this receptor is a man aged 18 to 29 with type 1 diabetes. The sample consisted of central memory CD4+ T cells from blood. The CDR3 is CAWKQGNENEQFF. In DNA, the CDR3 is TGTGCCTGGAAACAGGGAAATGAGAATGAGCAGTTCTTC.